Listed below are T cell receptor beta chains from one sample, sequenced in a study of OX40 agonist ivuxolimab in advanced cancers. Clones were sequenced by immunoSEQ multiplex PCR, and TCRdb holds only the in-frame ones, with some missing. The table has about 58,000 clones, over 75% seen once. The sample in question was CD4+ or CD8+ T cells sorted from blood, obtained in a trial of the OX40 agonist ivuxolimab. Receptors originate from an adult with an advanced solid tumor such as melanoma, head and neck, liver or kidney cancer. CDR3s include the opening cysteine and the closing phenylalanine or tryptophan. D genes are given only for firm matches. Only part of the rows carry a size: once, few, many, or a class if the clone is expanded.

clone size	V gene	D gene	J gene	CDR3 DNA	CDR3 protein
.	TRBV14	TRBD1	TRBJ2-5	TGTGCCAGCAGCCAAACCCAGGGGGCACTCCAAGAGACCCAGTACTTC	CASSQTQGALQETQYF
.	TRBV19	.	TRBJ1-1	TGTGCCAGTAGGGCAGGTTTGATGAACACTGAAGCTTTCTTT	CASRAGLMNTEAFF
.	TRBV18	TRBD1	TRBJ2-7	TGTGCCAGCTCACCGTGGACAGGGGGCGAGCAGTACTTC	CASSPWTGGEQYF
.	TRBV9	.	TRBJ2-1	TGTGCCAGCAGCACGAGAACGGTAACCTACAATGAGCAGTTCTTC	CASSTRTVTYNEQFF
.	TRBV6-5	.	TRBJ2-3	TGTGCCAGCAGGGCATCCGGGTCGGATACGCAGTATTTT	CASRASGSDTQYF
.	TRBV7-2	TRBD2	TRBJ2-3	TGTGCCAGCAGCTTAGAGGCGGGGGGTTTCACAGATACGCAGTATTTT	CASSLEAGGFTDTQYF
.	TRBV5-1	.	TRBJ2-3	TGCGCCAGCAGCTCCGACGCAGATACGCAGTATTTT	CASSSDADTQYF
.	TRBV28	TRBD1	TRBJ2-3	TGTGCCAGCAGGACAGGGGGCCATGGCACAGATACGCAGTATTTT	CASRTGGHGTDTQYF
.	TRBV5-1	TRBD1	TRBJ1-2	TGCGCCAGCAGCCCGAACAGGGGGCAAATGGGTGGCTACACCTTC	CASSPNRGQMGGYTF
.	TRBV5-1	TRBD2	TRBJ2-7	TGCGCCAGCAGCATAGCGGGGGTATACGAGCAGTACTTC	CASSIAGVYEQYF
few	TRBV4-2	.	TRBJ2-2	TGTGCCAGCAGCCAAGATAAAAACGGGGAGCTGTTTTTT	CASSQDKNGELFF
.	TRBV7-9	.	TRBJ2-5	TGTGCCAGCAGCTTAGCGTTAGGGGGAGAGACCCAGTACTTC	CASSLALGGETQYF
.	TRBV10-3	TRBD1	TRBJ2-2	TGTGCCATCAGTGAGAATGACAGGGGGCTCACCGGGGAGCTGTTTTTT	CAISENDRGLTGELFF
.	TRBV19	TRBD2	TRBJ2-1	TGTGCCAGTAGTATGGCATGGCTAGCGGGGGGGGATGAGCAGTTCTTC	CASSMAWLAGGDEQFF
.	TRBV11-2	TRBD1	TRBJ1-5	TGTGCCAGCAGCCAGGACAGGGGGCGTCATCAGCCCCAGCATTTT	CASSQDRGRHQPQHF
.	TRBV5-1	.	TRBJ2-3	TGCGCCAGCAGTCCTCTTAACCCAGGGGGCACAGATACGCAGTATTTT	CASSPLNPGGTDTQYF
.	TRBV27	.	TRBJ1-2	TGTGCCAGCAGTTTACGGGCGGCAGGGGACTATGGCTACACCTTC	CASSLRAAGDYGYTF
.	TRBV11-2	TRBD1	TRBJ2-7	TGTGCCAGCAGCTTAAGAGGGACAGGGAGCTACGAGCAGTACTTC	CASSLRGTGSYEQYF
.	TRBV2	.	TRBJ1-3	TGTGCCAGCAGTGAAGCCCCCCCCCGGGGTGGAAACACCATATATTTT	CASSEAPPRGGNTIYF
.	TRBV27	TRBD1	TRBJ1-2	TGTGCCAGCAGTTTAAGTCCGGGACAGGTGGCCTATGGCTACACCTTC	CASSLSPGQVAYGYTF
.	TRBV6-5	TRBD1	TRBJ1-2	TGTGCCAGCAGTTCTTCCAATCGACAGGGACTGTATGGCTACACCTTC	CASSSSNRQGLYGYTF
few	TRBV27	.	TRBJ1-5	TGTGCCAGCAGTTTCTCTCCGGATCAGCCCCAGCATTTT	CASSFSPDQPQHF
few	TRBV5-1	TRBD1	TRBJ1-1	TGCGCCAGCAGCTTGGTAGAGCGGCAGGGGGCTGGGAACACTGAAGCTTTCTTT	CASSLVERQGAGNTEAFF
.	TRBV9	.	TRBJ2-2	TGTGCCAGCAGCGTAGTAGGTCTTGGACAGCCGCACACCGGGGAGCTGTTTTTT	CASSVVGLGQPHTGELFF
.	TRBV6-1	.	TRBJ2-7	TGTGCCAGCAGTGAAGGCGGGCAGCTTTACGAGCAGTACTTC	CASSEGGQLYEQYF
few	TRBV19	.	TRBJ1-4	TGTGCCAGTAGTCTCGAGTACCTTGGGAAACTGTTTTTT	CASSLEYLGKLFF
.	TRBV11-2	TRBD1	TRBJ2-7	TGTGCCAGCAGCTTAGATGGGGGACAGGGCGGCGAGCAGTACTTC	CASSLDGGQGGEQYF
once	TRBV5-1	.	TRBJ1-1	TGCGCCAGCAGCTTGGGGCAAATTAATACTGAAGCTTTCTTT	CASSLGQINTEAFF
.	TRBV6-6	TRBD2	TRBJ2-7	TGTGCCAGTAGGGAGGGGAACGAGCAGTACTTC	CASREGNEQYF
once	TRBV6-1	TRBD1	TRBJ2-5	TGTGCCAGCACAAATCGACAGGGGAGGCAAGAGACCCAGTACTTC	CASTNRQGRQETQYF
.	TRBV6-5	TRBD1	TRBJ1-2	TGTGCCAGCAGCCAGGGGGCCGACTATGGCTACACCTTC	CASSQGADYGYTF
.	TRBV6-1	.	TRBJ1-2	TGTGCCAGCAGTGGAGCCCTCGGAGGAGGCTACACCTTC	CASSGALGGGYTF
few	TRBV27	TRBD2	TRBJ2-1	TGTGCCAGCAGTTTAGTGAGCGGGGGGGCCGGATACAATGAGCAGTTCTTC	CASSLVSGGAGYNEQFF
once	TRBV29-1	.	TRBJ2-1	TGCAGCGTTGAATTTGGGTGGGCTACAGTGTTCTTC	CSVEFGWATVFF
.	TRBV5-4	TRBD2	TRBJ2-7	TGTGCCAGCAGCTTGGGAACTACGGCGGGGGGGTGGAGTTACGAGCAGTACTTC	CASSLGTTAGGWSYEQYF
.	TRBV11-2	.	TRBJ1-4	TGTGCCAGCAGCCCCTCCAATTTGTGGGCTAATGAAAAACTGTTTTTT	CASSPSNLWANEKLFF
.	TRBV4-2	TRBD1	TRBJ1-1	TGTGCCAGCAGCCCAGGACAGGGATCGGGGAACACTGAAGCTTTCTTT	CASSPGQGSGNTEAFF
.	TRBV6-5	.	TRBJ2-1	TGTGCCAGCAGTTTACGGCCCTACAATGAGCAGTTCTTC	CASSLRPYNEQFF
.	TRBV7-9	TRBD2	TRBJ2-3	TGTGCCAGCAGACTCGGCGGGGGTTACACAGATACGCAGTATTTT	CASRLGGGYTDTQYF
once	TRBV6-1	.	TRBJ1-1	TGTGCCAGCAGTGAAGTTCCAGACTCGAACACTGAAGCTTTCTTT	CASSEVPDSNTEAFF
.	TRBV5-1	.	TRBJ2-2	TGCGCCAGCAGCGGACTCGGGACAAGGGTAAACACCGGGGAGCTGTTTTTT	CASSGLGTRVNTGELFF
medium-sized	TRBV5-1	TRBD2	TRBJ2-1	TGCGCCAGCAGCCCTACTAGCGGGGGAGTTGAGCAGTTCTTC	CASSPTSGGVEQFF